The 8 T cell receptor beta chains below were found in one sample sequenced in a study of shared clonotypes between healthy human individuals. The protocol was immunoSEQ multiplex PCR, while the TCRdb copy is restricted to in-frame clones and leaves out a portion. The table includes roughly 2,500,000 clones, roughly 93% detected once. Sequenced: naive CD4+ T cells from PBMCs. Subset in this sample: CD45RA+ positively selected. All receptors come from a man aged 18 to 29 in good health. Some clones in this sample may be carry-over from other donors' samples.

V and J are TRBV5-1 and TRBJ2-1; TRBD2 aligns across 9 bases. The CDR3 contains 15 residues. The V gene end was trimmed by 1 base and the J gene end by 5 bases; junction bases not matched to a gene: 4. Per germline, CDR1 SGHRS and CDR2 YFSETQ. CDR3 nucleotides: TGCGCCAGCAGCTTGCGACTAGCGGCAAACAATGAGCAGTTCTTC. This encodes CASSLRLAANNEQFF.

The rearrangement links TRBV5-4 to TRBJ1-2, with no clear D. This CDR3 spans 18 amino acids. Germline V lookup: CDR1 SGHNT, CDR2 YYREEE (reference sequence). Trimming cost V 0 bases and J 5 bases, with 23 bases left between them. CDR3 nucleotide sequence: TGTGCCAGCAGCTTGGTTTGGCAGAGATATCAAAGTCGATATGGCTACACCTTC. Its translation: CASSLVWQRYQSRYGYTF.

The chain carries TRBV5-1 and TRBJ2-1; TRBD2 aligns across 10 bases. CDR1 SGHRS and CDR2 YFSETQ come from the germline V gene. The CDR3 has 15 amino acids. With 4 bases clipped from V and 8 bases from J, the junction kept 9 bases outside the gene matches. DNA for the CDR3: TGCGCCAGCAGCGGCGGGGTACTAGCGGGATATGAGCAGTTCTTC. It specifies CASSGGVLAGYEQFF. Looking up the rest from reference TRBV5-1 and TRBJ2-1 gives the full variable domain: KAGVTQTPRYLIKTRGQQVTLSCSPISGHRSVSWYQQTPGQGLQFLFEYFSETQRNKGNFPGRFSGRQFSNSRSEMNVSTLELGDSALYLCASSGGVLAGYEQFFGPGTRLTVL.

In regard to this clone: One junction end does not reproduce the germline sequence, and a read error may be involved. This rearrangement joins TRBV11-2 to TRBJ2-7, with TRBD2 matching 7 bases. The CDR3 contains 18 residues. From germline, CDR1 is SGHAT and CDR2 FQNNGV. CDR3: CAGSLGGRAGPPSYEQYF. The DNA for the CDR3 is TGTGCCGGCAGCTTGGGGGGAAGAGCGGGACCACCCTCCTACGAGCAGTACTTC.

To note about this clone: Other DNA variants within this sample encode the same CDR3. The V call is TRBV5-1, the J call TRBJ2-5; D perhaps matches TRBD2 (6 bases). Per germline, CDR1 SGHRS and CDR2 YFSETQ. V gave up 5 bases and J gave up 1 base, with 9 bases separating them. The CDR3 has 13 amino acids. The CDR3 loop is CASSRGSQETQYF. The DNA of the CDR3 is TGCGCCAGCAGTCGGGGGAGCCAAGAGACCCAGTACTTC.

Comment on this clone: Other DNA sequences within the sample encode an identical CDR3. The chain links TRBV7-2 to TRBJ1-2, with D perhaps matching TRBD1 (6 bases). V was clipped by 6 bases and J by 5 bases, with 13 bases between them. The germline CDR1 and CDR2 sequences are SGHTA and FQGNSA. The CDR3 sequence is 13 residues long. Here the CDR3 reads CASSPQGFYGYTF. The CDR3 DNA reads TGTGCCAGCAGTCCCCAGGGGTTTTATGGCTACACCTTC.

This sequence joins TRBV19 and TRBJ2-5; 13 bases match TRBD2. This CDR3 region has 19 residues. With 4 bases clipped from V and 4 bases from J, the junction kept 15 bases outside the gene matches. The germline V gene has CDR1 LNHDA and CDR2 SQIVND (reference sequence). The CDR3 bases are TGTGCCAGTAGTAGTCGGACTAGCGGGAGTATCTGGGTTGGAGAGACCCAGTACTTC. Its protein product is CASSSRTSGSIWVGETQYF.

This rearrangement joins TRBV28 to TRBJ2-5; 7 positions agree with TRBD2. CDR1 is MDHEN, CDR2 SYDVKM, per germline. The CDR3 has 12 amino acids. The trim removed 6 bases at V and 12 bases at J, leaving 10 bases unmatched. The chain's CDR3 is CASSRYSGREYF. CDR3 bases: TGTGCCAGCAGCCGTTATAGCGGGCGTGAGTACTTC.